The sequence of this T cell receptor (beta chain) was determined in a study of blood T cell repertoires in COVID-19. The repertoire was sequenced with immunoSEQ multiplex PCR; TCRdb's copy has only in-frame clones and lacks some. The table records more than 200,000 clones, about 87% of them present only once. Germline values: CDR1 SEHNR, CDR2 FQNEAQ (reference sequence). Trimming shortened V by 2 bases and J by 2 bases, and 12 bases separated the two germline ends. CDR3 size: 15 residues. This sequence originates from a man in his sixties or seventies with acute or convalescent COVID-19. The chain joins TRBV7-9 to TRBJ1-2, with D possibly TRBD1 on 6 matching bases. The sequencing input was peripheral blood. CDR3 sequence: CASSLQGRGNYGYTF. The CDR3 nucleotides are TGTGCCAGCAGCTTACAAGGGAGGGGGAACTATGGCTACACCTTC.